This T cell receptor beta chain was found in a study of cytomegalovirus exposure and HLA in healthy donors. The PCR ran on 60 Vbeta and 13 Jbeta primers. Methods used by the authors: In a later analysis, of tens of millions of unique beta chains, 9 million to 11 million appeared in at least two donors. The repertoire was sequenced with immunoSEQ multiplex PCR; TCRdb's copy has only in-frame clones and lacks some. V, J and clone size are those of that table, while D and trimming were read from the DNA. In the table there are about 84,000 clones, around 66% of which are singletons. V was clipped by 0 bases and J by 10 bases; unmatched bases: 8. The germline gives CDR1 MGHRA, CDR2 YSYEKL. The CDR3 spans 15 residues.

Material: PBMCs. The receptor's source is a woman aged 40 to 55 in good health and CMV-seropositive. The rearrangement links TRBV4-1 to TRBJ2-1; 8 bases are shared with TRBD1. CDR3 DNA sequence: TGCGCCAGCAGCCAAGACTCCGGGACAGGTTACGAGCAGTTCTTC. This sequence encodes CASSQDSGTGYEQFF.